The present TCR beta chain was sequenced within a study of CD8+ T cells in alopecia areata (dated by TCRdb to the late 2010s). Concerning the study at large: Treated patients were enrolled in an open-label pilot trial of oral tofacitinib at 5 to 10 mg twice daily for moderate-to-severe alopecia areata. Tofacitinib was given for 6 to 18 months, followed by 6 months of follow-up off drug to assess delayed response and recurrence. The study used high-throughput TCRbeta sequencing to examine T cell clonal expansion in alopecia areata, in both the C3H/HeJ mouse model and human patients. Scalp tissue and sorted CD4+ and CD8+ peripheral blood T cells from patchy and totalis/universalis alopecia areata patients and from healthy controls were covered by human TCRbeta sequencing. Biopsies were taken from tofacitinib-treated patients at baseline and at 4 and 24 weeks of treatment, and a later scalp biopsy was taken in several of the tofacitinib-treated patients. Scalp clonality was compared across normal scalp (n=4), patchy alopecia areata scalp (n=8), and alopecia totalis/universalis scalp (n=8). RNA was obtained with the PAXgene miRNA kit for fixed scalp, the miRNeasy kit for PBMCs, and the RNeasy kit for mouse skin. immunoSEQ multiplex PCR using 35 Vbeta forward primers and 13 Jbeta reverse primers was used to amplify TCRbeta CDR3 regions. Overall results and qualifications from the work: Shared TCR sequences between patients were less evident than in mice, which may be partly attributable to HLA diversity in the patient population. Compared with normal scalp, lesional scalp, particularly in alopecia totalis/universalis, had higher clonality and more expanded CD8+ clones, which suggests antigenic drive. Scalp TCR repertoire analysis is complicated because resident alphabeta T cells in normal human skin are also sequenced, whereas mouse skin is dominated by gammadelta T cells.

Unmatched junction bases come to 0, with V trimmed by 0 bases and J by 7 bases. From the cysteine up to the phenylalanine, the CDR3 has a length of 12 residues. Just CDR3 DNA is preserved here, 36 bases in frame from base 1. In the germline V gene, CDR1 corresponds to MGHRA and CDR2 to YSYEKL. Regarding this clone: Which antigen it targets is not known. Base qualities are not recorded, but no much larger clone differs from it by a single base.

The library relied on the immunoSEQ multiplex PCR assay. RNA was extracted from all samples and reverse transcribed into cDNA, which served as template for TCR sequencing. SuperScript III was used for first-strand cDNA synthesis, primed with a 2:1 mix of oligo-dT and random hexamers. Amplification bias was assessed with a synthetic immune receptor repertoire, and residual bias was removed computationally. Per the source publication's procedure: After raw reads were preprocessed to remove errors, the CDR3 was defined following IMGT conventions as running from the conserved cysteine to phenylalanine. Clonality was calculated as 1 minus Shannon entropy normalized by log2 of the number of productive unique TCRs. Scalp TCRbeta sequences were cross-referenced with sorted blood CD4 and CD8 repertoires so that the CD4 or CD8 identity of scalp clones could be inferred. Not all clones reach the TCRdb copy of this immuneACCESS table, which keeps in-frame sequences only. Checked studies attribute under half of the gap to unresolved V genes and leave the rest unexplained. D and trimming come from the DNA, and the V and J calls and clone size come from that table. The sample records 45,000 to 70,000 clones, 96% of which are singletons. Together, the top ten hold 20% to 30% of the sample.

Explained via the paper, the time point label denotes: baseline before oral tofacitinib. Lesional scalp punch biopsies and peripheral blood were obtained from alopecia areata patients. PBMCs were separated by density centrifugation and stained for CD3, CD4 and CD8, after which CD4+ and CD8+ T cells were sorted on a FACSAria. The receptor comes from a human donor with alopecia areata. The receptor chain draws on TRBV4-1 and TRBJ2-7; 7 nucleotides in the junction match TRBD2. The specimen comprised CD8+ T cells sorted from blood, sampled at week 0. The DNA sequence reads TGCGCCAGCAGCCAAGAGCGGGGGGAGCAGTACTTC. This yields the protein CASSQERGEQYF.